Shown below are 9 T cell receptor beta chains from a single sample sequenced in a study of blood T cells in healthy people across ages (dated by TCRdb to between 2015 and 2017). Library method: 5' RACE. TCRdb lists the instrument as Illumina HiSeq 2500. A second PCR of roughly 7 to 12 cycles was run with a J-beta primer mix and a sample-barcoded 5' primer. Starting from the raw public reads, TCRdb applied fastp trimming at Q25, assembled clones with MiXCR and retained in-frame beta chains. Each entry merges the rows of one CDR3 protein and shows their most common DNA and genes. Across this sample there are around 500,000 distinct CDR3 sequences, with under 55% seen only once. The ten biggest clones cover just under 25% of the sample. Material for sequencing was blood. The receptors originated from a man of 80 years or more in good health.

With respect to this clonotype: At one end, the junction sequence differs from germline, possibly due to a read error. V and J are TRBV4-2 and TRBJ1-1; D gene uncertain. Germline V gene sequence: CDR1 LGHNA, CDR2 YNFKEQ. The CDR3 runs 15 residues. The CDR3 here is CASSQGTRGDTEAFF. The CDR3 bases are TGTGCCAGCAGTCAAGGAACCCGTGGGGACACTGAAGCTTTCTTT.

The chain links TRBV29-1 to TRBJ2-7; TRBD2 matches 9 bases. The CDR3 consists of 16 residues. From germline, CDR1 is SQVTM and CDR2 ANQGSEA. With V trimmed by 1 base and J by 7 bases, 14 bases remained unmatched. CDR3 residues: CSVEATEGGRAGEQYF. As DNA, the CDR3 is TGCAGCGTTGAAGCAACCGAAGGCGGGAGGGCCGGTGAGCAGTACTTC.

CDR3 residues: CSVEDQGGRIQYF. The CDR3 DNA sequence: TGCAGCGTTGAAGATCAAGGGGGTCGCATTCAGTACTTC. The chain carries TRBV29-1 and TRBJ2-4, with a weak D call TRBD1 (6 bases). V lost 0 bases and J lost 9, with 12 bases in between. The CDR3 covers 13 residues. Germline loops: CDR1 SQVTM, CDR2 ANQGSEA.

Only a few counts were recorded for this clonotype. The V call is TRBV29-1, the J call TRBJ1-1; D is perhaps TRBD1 (5 bases). The CDR3 has 13 amino acids. V dropped 8 bases and J dropped 4 bases, with 17 bases sitting between them. Germline V gene data show CDR1 as SQVTM and CDR2 as ANQGSEA. The CDR3 loop reads CSPRRLGGTEAFF. CDR3 coding DNA: TGCAGCCCTCGAAGGCTCGGGGGCACTGAAGCTTTCTTT.

On this clonotype itself: Possible read error: a much larger clone is one base away. The chain is built from TRBV6-6 and TRBJ1-1; weak D call: TRBD1 (6 bases). This CDR3 contains 17 residues. In germline, CDR1 is MNHNY, CDR2 SVGAGI (reference sequence). The CDR3: CAGSYPLGGLDNTEAFF. The CDR3 bases are TGTGCCGGCAGTTACCCCCTGGGGGGGCTTGACAACACTGAAGCTTTCTTT.

This clonotype has more than one count but fewer than ten. The V gene is TRBV20-1, the J gene TRBJ2-3, with D uncertain. CDR3 size: 21 residues. Germline-derived CDR1 and CDR2 are DFQATT and SNEGSKA (reference sequence). Trimming shortened V by 0 bases and J by 2 bases, and 30 bases separated the two germline ends. The CDR3 DNA reads TGCAGTGCTAGAGAGGTACCCCCGACCCTTCTGCTATATTGGAACACAGATACGCAGTATTTT. This gives the protein CSAREVPPTLLLYWNTDTQYF.

This rearrangement joins TRBV2 to TRBJ2-7; 7 positions agree with TRBD1. V was pared by 8 bases and J by 3 bases, with 4 bases of the junction left unmatched. Germline V CDR1 and CDR2: SNHLY, FYNNEI. This CDR3 is built from 12 residues. The CDR3 region has the DNA TGTGCCAGCCTGGGACAGAGCTACGAGCAGTACTTC. It encodes CASLGQSYEQYF.

The V call is TRBV12-3 or TRBV12-4, the J call TRBJ2-7; the match to TRBD1 covers 7 bases. The V gene end was trimmed by 0 bases and the J gene end by 7 bases; junction bases not matched to a gene: 9. This CDR3 spans 15 amino acids. The CDR3: CASSLASGTVGEQYF. The CDR3 DNA is TGTGCCAGCAGTTTAGCCTCCGGGACAGTGGGGGAGCAGTACTTC.

The rearrangement links TRBV28 to TRBJ2-2; 10 nucleotides match TRBD2. This CDR3 comprises 17 residues. Germline loops: CDR1 MDHEN, CDR2 SYDVKM. With V trimmed by 3 bases and J by 4 bases, 8 bases remained unmatched. Here the CDR3 reads CASSLGELAGSTGELFF. The CDR3 DNA is TGTGCCAGCAGTTTGGGGGAACTAGCGGGATCCACCGGGGAGCTGTTTTTT.